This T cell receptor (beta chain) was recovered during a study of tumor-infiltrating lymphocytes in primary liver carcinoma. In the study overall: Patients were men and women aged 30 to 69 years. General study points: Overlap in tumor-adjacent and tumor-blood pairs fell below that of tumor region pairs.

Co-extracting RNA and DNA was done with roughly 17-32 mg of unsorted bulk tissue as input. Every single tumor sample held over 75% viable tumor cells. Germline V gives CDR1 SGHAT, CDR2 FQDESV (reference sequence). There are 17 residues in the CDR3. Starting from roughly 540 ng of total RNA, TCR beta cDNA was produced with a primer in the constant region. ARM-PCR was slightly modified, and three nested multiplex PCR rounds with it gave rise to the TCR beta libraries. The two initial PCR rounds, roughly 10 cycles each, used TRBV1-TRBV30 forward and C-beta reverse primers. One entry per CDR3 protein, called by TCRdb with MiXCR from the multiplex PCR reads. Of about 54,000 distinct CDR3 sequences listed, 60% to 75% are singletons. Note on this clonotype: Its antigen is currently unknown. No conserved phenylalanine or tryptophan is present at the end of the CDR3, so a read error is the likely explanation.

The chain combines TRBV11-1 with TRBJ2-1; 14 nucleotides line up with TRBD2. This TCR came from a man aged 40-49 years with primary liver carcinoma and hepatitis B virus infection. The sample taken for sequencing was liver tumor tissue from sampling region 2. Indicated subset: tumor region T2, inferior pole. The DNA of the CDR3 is TGTGCCAGCAGCCAGGGACTAGCGGGAGAAGTTGACAATGGGCAGTTCTTA. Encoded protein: CASSQGLAGEVDNGQFL.